The 14 T cell receptor beta chains below were found in one sample sequenced in a study of T and B cells in COVID-19 patients. TRB was amplified from about 250-500 ng of blood genomic DNA. TRB rearrangements were amplified by multiplex PCR with BIOMED2 TRB-A/B primers. Each CDR3 protein is one row after TCRdb ran MiXCR on the multiplex PCR reads. The sample records 20,000 to 25,000 distinct CDR3 sequences, just under 30% being singletons. The sample taken for sequencing was blood. The receptor source for this set is a human donor who had recovered from COVID-19.

In this sample, this clonotype turned up a few times. The rearrangement links TRBV18 to TRBJ2-1, with 7 bases fitting TRBD2. The CDR3 is 16 residues long. CDR1 is KGHSH, CDR2 LQKENI, per germline. V gave up 3 bases and J gave up 0 bases; unmatched junction bases: 5. CDR3 DNA: TGTGCCAGCTCACCCGACGGGGGGAGCTCCTACAATGAGCAGTTCTTC. Its protein product is CASSPDGGSSYNEQFF.

As to this clonotype: An end of the junction differs from the germline gene, which may be a read error. The chain recombines TRBV5-6 with TRBJ1-2; TRBD1 matches 7 bases. Per germline, CDR1 SGHDT and CDR2 YYEEEE. This CDR3 is 12 amino acids long. The CDR3 is CAGYRGLNGYTF. CDR3 nucleotides: TGCGCCGGGTACAGGGGCCTCAATGGCTACACCTTC.

There are a few counts of this clonotype. This chain links TRBV5-5 with TRBJ1-5; no clear D. V was cut by 0 bases and J by 0 bases, with 7 bases left in between. CDR3 length: 15 amino acids. CDR1 and CDR2 from the germline V gene are SGHKS and YYEKEE (reference sequence). The CDR3 loop reads CASSLGGYSNQPQHF. The DNA of the CDR3 is TGTGCCAGCAGCTTGGGGGGATATAGCAATCAGCCCCAGCATTTT.

This chain links TRBV2 with TRBJ2-2; TRBD1 might be the D (6 bases). Trimming removed 0 bases from V and 3 bases from J, with 17 bases in between. The CDR3 runs to 18 residues. The germline gives CDR1 SNHLY, CDR2 FYNNEI. CDR3 loop: CASSEAGETGTYTGELFF. In nucleotides, the CDR3 is TGTGCCAGCAGTGAAGCAGGGGAGACAGGAACCTACACCGGGGAGCTGTTTTTT.

In this sample, this clonotype is medium-sized. This chain uses TRBV30 with TRBJ2-3; D gene ambiguous. Germline V gives CDR1 GTSNPN, CDR2 SVGIG (reference sequence). The germline V and J ends were trimmed by 1 base and 14 bases, with 13 bases remaining between them. The CDR3 has 11 residues. The CDR3 sequence is CAWSASRTLYF. The CDR3 coding sequence is TGTGCCTGGAGTGCCTCCAGGACGTTGTATTTT. The full variable domain, with the rest looked up from reference TRBV30 and TRBJ2-3, is SQTIHQWPATLVQPVGSPLSLECTVEGTSNPNLYWYRQAAGRGLQLLFYSVGIGQISSEVPQNLSASRPQDRQFILSSKKLLLSDSGFYLCAWSASRTLYFGPGTRLTVL.

The chain carries TRBV6-6 and TRBJ2-1; tentative D call: TRBD2 (6 bases). The CDR3 covers 18 residues. V lost 0 bases to trimming and J lost 5 bases, with 20 bases between them. The germline V gene encodes CDR1 MNHNY and CDR2 SVGAGI (reference sequence). CDR3 DNA: TGTGCCAGCAGTTACTCGGGTTTCGACGGGAGTAAAAACAATGAGCAGTTCTTC. Its protein product is CASSYSGFDGSKNNEQFF.

This clonotype was observed a handful of times. The V gene is TRBV27, the J gene TRBJ2-6; D unclear. Germline CDR1 reads MNHEY; CDR2 reads SMNVEV (reference sequence). Trimming cost V 8 bases and J 2 bases, with 7 bases left between them. CDR3 length: 13 amino acids. The CDR3 DNA follows: TGTGCCAGCCGGGCAGCTGGGGCCAACGTCCTGACTTTC. Translating gives CASRAAGANVLTF.

The table lists this clonotype with a few counts. The genes are TRBV5-5 and TRBJ1-2, with unresolved D. The CDR3 is 15 amino acids. V dropped 0 bases and J dropped 0 bases, with 9 bases sitting between them. In germline, CDR1 is SGHKS, CDR2 YYEKEE (reference sequence). In DNA, the CDR3 is TGTGCCAGCAGCTTGGGGGCAGAAGCTAACTATGGCTACACCTTC. Its translation is CASSLGAEANYGYTF. The full variable domain, its missing parts supplied by reference TRBV5-5 and TRBJ1-2, is DAGVTQSPTHLIKTRGQQVTLRCSPISGHKSVSWYQQVLGQGPQFIFQYYEKEERGRGNFPDRFSARQFPNYSSELNVNALLLGDSALYLCASSLGAEANYGYTFGSGTRLTVV.

This clonotype is medium-sized by share. This sequence joins TRBV27 and TRBJ2-1, with 9 bases matching TRBD2. CDR3 length: 13 residues. V trimming: 8 bases; J trimming: 6 bases; junction bases outside the gene matches: 5. Germline V CDR1 and CDR2: MNHEY, SMNVEV (reference sequence). CDR3 residues: CASGQLAGNEQFF. CDR3 nucleotides: TGTGCCAGCGGTCAACTAGCGGGCAATGAGCAGTTCTTC.

This clonotype has more than one count but fewer than ten. The V call is TRBV6-1, the J call TRBJ2-7, with TRBD2 matching 9 bases. Germline-derived CDR1 and CDR2 are MNHNS and SASEGT. The CDR3 extends over 14 amino acids. J was trimmed by 6 bases and V by 5 bases; bases with no gene match: 8. The CDR3 loop is CASSPGLAPLEQYF. The DNA of the CDR3 is TGTGCCAGCAGTCCGGGACTAGCTCCTCTCGAGCAGTACTTC.

This clonotype was recorded a few times. CDR3 DNA sequence: TGTGCCAGCAGTTTACGGGGATCCGGCTATGGCTACACCTTC. Protein: CASSLRGSGYGYTF. This chain links TRBV27 with TRBJ1-2; D is undetermined. Trimming removed 2 bases at V and 4 bases at J, with 11 bases between. This CDR3 has 14 amino acids. Germline V gives CDR1 MNHEY, CDR2 SMNVEV (reference sequence).

The rearrangement uses TRBV18 and TRBJ1-2; no definite D call. Germline V gene sequence: CDR1 KGHSH, CDR2 LQKENI. This CDR3 comprises 14 residues. V lost 0 bases to trimming and J lost 4 bases, with 9 bases between them. CDR3 residues: CASSPPDQIYGYTF. As DNA, the CDR3 is TGTGCCAGCTCACCACCCGACCAGATCTATGGCTACACCTTC.

This clonotype was detected a few times. The DNA for the CDR3 is TGTGCCAGCAGTTACTATTTTGGCGAGGCGGGGGAGCAGTTCTTC. Translation gives CASSYYFGEAGEQFF. The rearrangement links TRBV6-5 to TRBJ2-1, with D possibly being TRBD2 (6 bases). The CDR3 runs 15 residues. Germline-derived CDR1 and CDR2 are MNHEY and SVGAGI. V shed 1 base and J shed 10 bases, with 17 bases lying between them.

The V call is TRBV7-9, the J call TRBJ1-1; TRBD1 might be the D (5 bases). Per the germline V gene, CDR1 is SEHNR and CDR2 is FQNEAQ (reference sequence). The CDR3 has 13 residues. V lost 3 bases and J lost 5, with 10 bases in between. The CDR3 DNA is TGTGCCAGCAGCTTTGAGGGGCCGACTGAAGCTTTCTTT. It is translated as CASSFEGPTEAFF.